This TCR beta chain was sequenced for a study of blood T cell repertoires in COVID-19. About the study: Samples taken during acute and convalescent COVID-19 were collected in the United States, Italy and Spain. PBMCs, B-cell-depleted T cells, or T cells were the source of the cDNA or gDNA that made up the material.

Germline CDR1 SGHNT, CDR2 YYREEE (reference sequence). The germline V and J ends were trimmed by 2 bases and 7 bases, with 10 bases remaining between them. This CDR3 has 12 residues. Authors' processing steps: The assay estimated nucleated cells by amplifying reference gene primers. Method: immunoSEQ multiplex PCR; TCRdb's copy keeps in-frame clones and lacks some. V and J calls and clone size come straight from that table; D and trimming were deduced from the DNA. The sample consists of 130,000 or so clones, more than 70% of them appearing once. This receptor was obtained from a man at least 80 years old with active or convalescent COVID-19. The chain employs TRBV5-4 and TRBJ2-7; D is unclear. The sequenced material came from peripheral blood. The CDR3 bases are TGTGCCAGCAGCTTCCCACCGAGTGAGCAGTACTTC. It is translated as CASSFPPSEQYF.